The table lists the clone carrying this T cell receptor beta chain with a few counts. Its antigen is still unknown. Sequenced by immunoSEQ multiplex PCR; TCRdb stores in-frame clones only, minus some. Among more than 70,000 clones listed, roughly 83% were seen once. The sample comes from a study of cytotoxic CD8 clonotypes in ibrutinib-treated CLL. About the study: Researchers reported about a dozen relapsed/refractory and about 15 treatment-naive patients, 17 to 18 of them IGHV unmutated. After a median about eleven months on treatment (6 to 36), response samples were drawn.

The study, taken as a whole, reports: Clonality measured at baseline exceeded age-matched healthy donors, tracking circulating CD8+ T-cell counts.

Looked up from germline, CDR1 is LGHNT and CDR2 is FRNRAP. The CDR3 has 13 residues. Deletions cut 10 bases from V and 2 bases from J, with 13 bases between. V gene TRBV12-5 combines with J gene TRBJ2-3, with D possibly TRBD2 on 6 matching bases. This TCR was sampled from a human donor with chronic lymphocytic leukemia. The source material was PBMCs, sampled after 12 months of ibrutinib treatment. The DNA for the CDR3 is TGTGCTACGGGCGGGACCCACACAGATACGCAGTATTTT. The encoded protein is CATGGTHTDTQYF.